This T cell receptor beta chain originates from a study of blood T cell repertoires in COVID-19. Study-wide background: T cells, B-cell-depleted T cells, or PBMCs supplied cDNA or gDNA.

Allocation to cohorts depended on clinical history reported by the participants. Donors of Cohort 3 who recovered were those that had two negative PCRs, clearance, or symptom resolution. Using immunoSEQ multiplex PCR, the repertoire was profiled, and TCRdb retains in-frame clones only, with some absent. The sample lists a few hundred thousand clones; over 85% were seen once. The germline V gene has CDR1 SGHRS and CDR2 YFSETQ. This CDR3 comprises 16 residues. V was cut by 0 bases and J by 4 bases, with 14 bases left in between. The rearrangement links TRBV5-1 to TRBJ2-1; possibly TRBD2 for D (6 bases). This sequence originates from a woman younger than 45 who had recovered from COVID-19. Sequenced: PBMCs or T cells enriched from blood (not recorded which). The CDR3 reads CASSLGTGAGYNEQFF. DNA for the CDR3: TGCGCCAGCAGCTTGGGGACTGGTGCGGGGTACAATGAGCAGTTCTTC.